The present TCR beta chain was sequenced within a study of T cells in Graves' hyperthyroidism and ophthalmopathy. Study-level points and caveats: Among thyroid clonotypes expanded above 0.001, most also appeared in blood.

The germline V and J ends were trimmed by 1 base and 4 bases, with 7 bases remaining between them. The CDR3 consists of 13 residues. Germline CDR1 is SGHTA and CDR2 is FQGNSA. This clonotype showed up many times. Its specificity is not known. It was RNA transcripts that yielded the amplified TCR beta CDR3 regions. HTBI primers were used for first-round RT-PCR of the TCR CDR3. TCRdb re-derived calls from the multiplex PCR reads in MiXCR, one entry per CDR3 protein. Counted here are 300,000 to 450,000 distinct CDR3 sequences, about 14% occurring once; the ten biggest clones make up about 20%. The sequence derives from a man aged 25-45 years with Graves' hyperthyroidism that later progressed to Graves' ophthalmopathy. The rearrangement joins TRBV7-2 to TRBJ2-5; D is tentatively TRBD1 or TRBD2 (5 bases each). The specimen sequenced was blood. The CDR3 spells CASSLVGVETQYF. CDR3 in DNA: TGTGCCAGCAGCTTAGTGGGGGTAGAGACCCAGTACTTC.